A selection of T cell receptor beta chains follows, all from one sample in a study of sequential checkpoint blockade in melanoma. This table comes from immunoSEQ multiplex PCR, and its TCRdb copy is limited to in-frame clones, with some not included. Of roughly 20,000 clones listed, around 75% are singletons. The specimen comprised CD8+ T cells sorted from blood (inferred from file names), sampled from a patient given nivolumab and ipilimumab in sequence. These TCRs come from a human donor with melanoma. Both conserved end residues are part of each CDR3. The D gene is left open where the match is weak. Rows may omit the clone size; those that give it use once, few, many or a size class.

>TRBJ2-7|NA|TRBD1|TRBV28
CAGTLSGTGPYEQYF
TGTGCCGGCACCCTTTCCGGGACAGGACCTTACGAGCAGTACTTC
>TRBJ1-5|NA|NA|TRBV6-5
CASSYSGVDQPQHF
TGTGCCAGCAGTTACTCAGGGGTCGACCAGCCCCAGCATTTT
>TRBJ1-3|once|TRBD1|TRBV7-8
CASSPTGLGNTIYF
TGTGCCAGCAGCCCGACAGGGCTAGGAAACACCATATATTTT
>TRBJ2-7|NA|NA|TRBV5-6
CASSSPGGAAGEQYF
TGTGCCAGCAGCTCCCCTGGGGGGGCCGCCGGCGAGCAGTACTTC
>TRBJ1-5|NA|NA|TRBV27
CASSLWSDQPQHF
TGTGCCAGCAGTTTATGGTCAGATCAGCCCCAGCATTTT
>TRBJ1-1|once|TRBD1|TRBV27
CASSPSGGTEAFF
TGTGCCAGCAGTCCTTCAGGGGGCACTGAAGCTTTCTTT
>TRBJ2-7|NA|TRBD2|TRBV28
CASSFWTSGEYEQYF
TGTGCCAGCAGTTTTTGGACTAGCGGGGAGTACGAGCAGTACTTC
>TRBJ1-4|NA|TRBD1|TRBV7-9
CASSLTGQGTNEKLFF
TGTGCCAGCAGCTTAACCGGACAGGGGACTAATGAAAAACTGTTTTTT
>TRBJ2-7|NA|NA|TRBV10-3
CAISERTGITYEQYF
TGTGCCATCAGTGAGCGAACAGGGATTACCTACGAGCAGTACTTC
>TRBJ1-2|NA|NA|TRBV13
CASSSSTGSNGYTF
TGTGCCAGCAGCAGCTCGACAGGCTCGAATGGCTACACCTTC
>TRBJ2-7|NA|TRBD2|TRBV11-2
CASSPKLAALLNSYEQYF
TGTGCCAGCAGCCCCAAACTAGCGGCCTTACTTAACTCCTACGAGCAGTACTTC
>TRBJ2-7|NA|TRBD1|TRBV30
CAWSATGAWYF
TGTGCCTGGAGTGCCACAGGGGCATGGTACTTC
>TRBJ1-1|NA|NA|TRBV28
CASSLLQEGGGTEAFF
TGTGCCAGCAGTTTACTTCAGGAGGGCGGTGGGACTGAAGCTTTCTTT
>TRBJ1-3|NA|TRBD1|TRBV5-1
CASATGTGPGNTIYF
TGCGCCAGCGCGACCGGGACAGGGCCTGGAAACACCATATATTTT
>TRBJ1-1|NA|NA|TRBV27
CASSKLRDIGMNTEAFF
TGTGCCAGCAGTAAACTCCGGGACATCGGGATGAACACTGAAGCTTTCTTT
>TRBJ1-1|NA|TRBD1|TRBV14
CASSQGQGGTEAFF
TGTGCCAGCAGCCAAGGACAGGGCGGCACTGAAGCTTTCTTT
>TRBJ1-1|NA|NA|TRBV15
CATSPVGGLNTEAFF
TGTGCCACCAGCCCTGTGGGGGGTCTGAACACTGAAGCTTTCTTT
>TRBJ2-7|NA|NA|TRBV19
CATRPKALVSYEQYF
TGTGCCACTAGACCAAAAGCCTTGGTGTCCTACGAGCAGTACTTC
>TRBJ2-7|few|NA|TRBV11-1
CASSLFPGTYEQYF
TGTGCCAGCAGCTTATTTCCCGGTACCTACGAGCAGTACTTC
>TRBJ1-5|NA|NA|TRBV16
CASSLSPQGSPQGPQHF
TGTGCCAGCAGCCTTTCCCCCCAGGGCAGCCCTCAAGGGCCCCAGCATTTT
>TRBJ1-1|NA|TRBD1|TRBV4-2
CASSQTGTGRTEAFF
TGTGCCAGCAGCCAGACCGGGACAGGGAGGACTGAAGCTTTCTTT
>TRBJ2-7|NA|NA|TRBV28
CASSFTAWRSYEQYF
TGTGCCAGCAGTTTCACGGCCTGGAGATCCTACGAGCAGTACTTC
>TRBJ2-7|NA|TRBD1|TRBV28
CASSFPKGQGVYEQYF
TGTGCCAGCAGTTTCCCTAAGGGACAGGGGGTCTACGAGCAGTACTTC
>TRBJ1-2|NA|TRBD1|TRBV28
CASRIPPTGTGRYGYTF
TGTGCCAGCAGGATCCCACCCACCGGGACAGGGAGGTATGGCTACACCTTC
>TRBJ1-5|NA|NA|TRBV15
CATSDPRENQPQHF
TGTGCCACCAGCGACCCCCGGGAAAATCAGCCCCAGCATTTT
>TRBJ1-1|NA|NA|TRBV6-1
CASIHAGRNTEAFF
TGTGCCAGCATTCATGCGGGACGGAACACTGAAGCTTTCTTT
>TRBJ2-7|NA|TRBD2|TRBV11-2
CASSLGLAGYEQYF
TGTGCCAGCAGCTTGGGACTAGCGGGGTACGAGCAGTACTTC
>TRBJ2-5|NA|TRBD1|TRBV19
CASSITTGDGKTQYF
TGTGCCAGTAGTATAACGACAGGGGATGGAAAGACCCAGTACTTC
>TRBJ1-5|few|TRBD1|TRBV19
CASSMGQYSNQPQHF
TGTGCCAGTAGTATGGGACAGTATAGCAATCAGCCCCAGCATTTT
>TRBJ2-7|NA|NA|TRBV28
CASTSTGAWSEQYF
TGTGCCAGCACCTCGACAGGCGCCTGGTCTGAGCAGTACTTC
>TRBJ2-7|NA|NA|TRBV7-2
CASSLGRGRSYEQYF
TGTGCCAGCAGCTTAGGTAGGGGCAGGAGCTACGAGCAGTACTTC
>TRBJ1-2|NA|TRBD1|TRBV5-6
CASSYTTGAINYGYTF
TGTGCCAGCAGTTACACGACAGGGGCGATTAACTATGGCTACACCTTC
>TRBJ1-5|once|NA|TRBV6-6
CASSYAGNNQPQHF
TGTGCCAGCAGTTACGCAGGGAACAATCAGCCCCAGCATTTT
>TRBJ2-7|NA|NA|TRBV6-5
CASSYSSPGGGYEQYF
TGTGCCAGCAGTTACTCGAGCCCAGGTGGAGGCTACGAGCAGTACTTC
>TRBJ1-1|NA|NA|TRBV6-1
CASSPPRNTEAFF
TGTGCCAGCAGTCCACCGAGGAACACTGAAGCTTTCTTT
>TRBJ2-3|NA|TRBD2|TRBV27
CASSPGLAGWEQYF
TGTGCCAGCAGCCCTGGACTAGCGGGGTGGGAGCAGTATTTT
>TRBJ2-7|NA|NA|TRBV27
CASSIVGAAYEQYF
TGTGCCAGCAGTATTGTGGGGGCCGCATACGAGCAGTACTTC
>TRBJ2-7|NA|TRBD2|TRBV11-2
CASSLGGLREGHYEQYF
TGTGCCAGCAGCTTAGGGGGATTGCGGGAGGGACACTACGAGCAGTACTTC
>TRBJ2-7|NA|NA|TRBV7-2
CASSSYYEQYF
TGTGCCAGCAGCTCTTACTACGAGCAGTACTTC
>TRBJ2-7|NA|TRBD1|TRBV5-6
CASSPTGDRPYEQYF
TGTGCCAGCAGCCCGACAGGGGACCGGCCCTACGAGCAGTACTTC
>TRBJ2-6|NA|TRBD2|TRBV5-4
CASSLFAGGLPSGANVLTF
TGTGCCAGCAGCTTGTTCGCGGGAGGACTCCCCTCTGGGGCCAACGTCCTGACTTTC
>TRBJ1-2|NA|NA|TRBV11-2
CASSLGVGVNYGYTF
TGTGCCAGCAGCTTAGGTGTAGGGGTCAACTATGGCTACACCTTC